The next 9 T cell receptor beta chains were all read from a single sample in a study of tumor-infiltrating lymphocytes in primary liver carcinoma. A constant-region primer served to make TCR beta cDNA from around 540 ng total RNA. Generation of the TCR beta libraries relied on three nested multiplex PCR rounds using slightly modified ARM-PCR. The opening two PCR rounds, 10 cycles each, paired TRBV1-TRBV30 forward primers with a C-beta reverse primer. TCRdb reprocessed the multiplex PCR reads with MiXCR, giving one entry per CDR3 protein. Here the sample spans 330,000 or so distinct CDR3 sequences, roughly two thirds being singletons. Germline DNA was also extracted, and blood RNA was taken from unsorted whole blood. Sequencing input: peripheral blood. Receptor source: a man aged 35 to 55 with primary liver carcinoma and hepatitis B virus infection.

On this clonotype: Given a much more abundant clone one base away, this may be a read error. The CDR3 does not end in the conserved phenylalanine or tryptophan, so this is likely a read error. The genes are TRBV10-3 and TRBJ1-1, with unresolved D. With 6 bases removed from V and 0 bases from J, the gap between germline ends came to 11 bases. The length of the CDR3 is 14 residues. Germline V CDR1 and CDR2: ENHRY, SYGVKD. The CDR3 loop reads CAISEREVNTEAFL. As DNA, the CDR3 is TGTGCCATCAGCGAGAGGGAGGTGAACACTGAAGCTTTCTTA.

For this clonotype: A read error may account for a junction end that differs from germline. The chain has TRBV11-2 and TRBJ1-2; 11 bases map to TRBD1. The CDR3 extends over 14 amino acids. Looked up from germline, CDR1 is SGHAT and CDR2 is FQNNGV. CDR3 in DNA: TGTGCCAGCAGCAGGGGACAGGGGGACTATGGTTACACCTTC. As protein: CASSRGQGDYGYTF. The full variable domain, with the rest looked up from reference TRBV11-2 and TRBJ1-2, is EAGVAQSPRYKIIEKRQSVAFWCNPISGHATLYWYQQILGQGPKLLIQFQNNGVVDDSQLPKDRFSAERLKGVDSTLKIQPAKLEDSAVYLCASSRGQGDYGYTFGSGTRLTVV.

This clonotype has ten or more counts. The chain uses TRBV29-1 and TRBJ2-2, with 10 bases aligning to TRBD1. CDR1 SQVTM and CDR2 ANQGSEA come from the germline V gene. Trimming at V came to 4 bases and at J to 7 bases, leaving 6 bases not matched to a gene. The CDR3 runs to 14 residues. The CDR3 sequence: CSVARQGASGELFF. In DNA, the CDR3 is TGCAGCGTTGCTAGACAGGGGGCTAGCGGGGAGCTGTTTTTT.

About this clonotype itself: The conserved phenylalanine or tryptophan is not found at the CDR3 terminus, so this likely reflects a read error. The chain recombines TRBV6-2 or TRBV6-3 with TRBJ2-7, with 7 nucleotides matching TRBD1. The CDR3 consists of 14 residues. The J segment lost 3 bases and the V segment lost 5 bases, leaving 7 bases of the junction unmatched. The germline V gene encodes CDR1 MNHEY and CDR2 SVGEGT. CDR3 sequence: CASSNNRDSYEQYL. In DNA, the CDR3 is TGTGCCAGCAGTAACAACAGGGACAGCTACGAGCAGTACCTC.

The rearrangement uses TRBV7-9 and TRBJ2-1; D is possibly TRBD2 (7 bases). V was trimmed by 1 base and J by 4 bases, leaving 14 bases between them. From germline, CDR1 is SEHNR and CDR2 FQNEAQ (reference sequence). The CDR3 totals 16 residues. The CDR3 protein is CASSLGEGGIYNEQFF. The CDR3 region has the DNA TGTGCCAGCAGCTTAGGGGAGGGGGGAATATACAATGAGCAGTTCTTC.

J is TRBJ2-7 and V is TRBV11-2; D not certain. CDR3 length equals 16 residues. Per germline, CDR1 SGHAT and CDR2 FQNNGV. The V end was cut by 5 bases, the J end by 0 bases, with 17 bases between. The CDR3 is CASSVGIASSSYEQYF. CDR3 bases: TGTGCCAGCAGCGTTGGAATAGCCTCCAGCTCCTACGAGCAGTACTTC.

The genes are TRBV5-5 and TRBJ2-5; 16 nucleotides agree with TRBD2. There are 15 residues in the CDR3. The V gene end was trimmed by 4 bases and the J gene end by 5 bases; junction bases not matched to a gene: 2. Per germline, CDR1 SGHKS and CDR2 YYEKEE (reference sequence). The CDR3 DNA sequence: TGTGCCAGCAGCGTGGGACTAGCGGGAGGGGAGACCCAGTACTTC. Translation: CASSVGLAGGETQYF.

With respect to this clonotype: Mismatch with germline at one junction end may stem from a read error. The rearrangement uses TRBV12-3 or TRBV12-4 and TRBJ2-1; the D is unclear. This CDR3 contains 11 residues. The chain's CDR3 is CASSGDNEQFF. The CDR3 DNA reads as TGCGCCAGCAGTGGGGACAATGAGCAGTTCTTC.

This clonotype has a handful of counts. In DNA form, the CDR3 reads TGTGCCAGCAATACACCGGACCAGGGCCTACGGCAGACCCAGTACTTC. Its translation: CASNTPDQGLRQTQYF. This chain links TRBV11-2 with TRBJ2-5; possibly TRBD1 for D (5 bases). This CDR3 contains 16 residues. Germline V gene sequence: CDR1 SGHAT, CDR2 FQNNGV. Trimming took off 7 bases at V and 6 bases at J, with 24 bases between the two ends. The full variable domain, its missing parts supplied by reference TRBV11-2 and TRBJ2-5, is EAGVAQSPRYKIIEKRQSVAFWCNPISGHATLYWYQQILGQGPKLLIQFQNNGVVDDSQLPKDRFSAERLKGVDSTLKIQPAKLEDSAVYLCASNTPDQGLRQTQYFGPGTRLLVL.